This record covers a single T cell receptor beta chain. This specimen belongs to a study of T cell responses to AZD1222 COVID-19 vaccine. Method: immunoSEQ multiplex PCR; TCRdb's copy keeps in-frame clones and lacks some. The sample holds more than 150,000 clones, 85% to 90% seen once. Here the sequenced sample was peripheral blood, taken on day 0 of AZD1222 vaccination. The TCR originated in an adult in good health.

In DNA form, the CDR3 reads TGCGCCAGCAGCCCCTATCCTCAGGAGAACTATGGCTACACCTTC. Its protein product is CASSPYPQENYGYTF. The chain combines TRBV4-1 with TRBJ1-2, with unresolved D. This CDR3 is built from 15 residues. V was trimmed by 4 bases and J by 2 bases, leaving 14 bases between them. Germline CDR1 reads MGHRA; CDR2 reads YSYEKL.